Below, 9 T cell receptor beta chains from the same sample are listed, as sequenced in a study of shared clonotypes between healthy human individuals. TCRdb keeps only in-frame clones here, not all; method: immunoSEQ multiplex PCR. The sample lists roughly 850,000 clones, around 96% occurring once. Naive CD8 populations comprised CD45RO-negative cells positively selected for CCR7, excluding terminally differentiated effector memory CD45RA+ cells. The specimen sequenced was naive CD8+ T cells sorted from blood. These TCRs come from a man aged 25-40 years in good health.

This chain connects TRBV5-1 to TRBJ1-1, with D perhaps TRBD1 (5 bases). Germline V gene sequence: CDR1 SGHRS, CDR2 YFSETQ. The germline V and J ends were trimmed by 4 bases and 1 base, with 11 bases remaining between them. The CDR3 runs to 14 residues. The CDR3 DNA is TGCGCCAGCAGCACGGACACTGCGAACACTGAAGCTTTCTTT. This sequence encodes CASSTDTANTEAFF.

The J gene is TRBJ2-7, the V gene TRBV13; a possible D gene is TRBD2 (6 bases). The CDR3 has 13 residues. The germline V and J ends were trimmed by 8 bases and 1 base, with 12 bases remaining between them. Germline loops: CDR1 PRHDT, CDR2 FYEKMQ (reference sequence). As DNA, the CDR3 is TGTGCCAGCTCCCGGGAGAATTCCTACGAGCAGTACTTC. As protein: CASSRENSYEQYF.

This chain connects TRBV7-9 to TRBJ1-5; D possibly corresponds to TRBD1 (6 bases). This CDR3 comprises 15 residues. Trimming took 5 bases from V and 2 from J, leaving 13 bases between them. Germline V gene lookup returns CDR1 SEHNR and CDR2 FQNEAQ (reference sequence). CDR3 sequence reads: CASSRDRHGNQPQHF. DNA of the CDR3: TGTGCCAGCAGCCGTGACAGGCACGGCAATCAGCCCCAGCATTTT.

The chain has TRBV29-1 and TRBJ2-5, with TRBD1 matching 9 bases. Trimming took 6 bases from V and 8 from J; bases not matched to a gene: 13. Germline values: CDR1 SQVTM, CDR2 ANQGSEA. This CDR3 has 14 amino acids. CDR3 coding DNA: TGCAGCGTGACCCACAGGGGGCAAGCAGAAACCCAGTACTTC. Translation gives CSVTHRGQAETQYF.

V is TRBV4-1 and J is TRBJ2-7; 8 nucleotides line up with TRBD2. This CDR3 comprises 17 residues. Germline-derived CDR1 and CDR2 are MGHRA and YSYEKL. V was clipped by 4 bases and J by 0 bases; unmatched bases: 11. This CDR3 is CASSPIGGGGISYEQYF. Here the CDR3 DNA reads TGCGCCAGCAGCCCTATCGGGGGCGGGGGGATCTCCTACGAGCAGTACTTC.

J is TRBJ2-7 and V is TRBV4-2; TRBD2 agrees at 10 bases. Germline loops: CDR1 LGHNA, CDR2 YNFKEQ. With V trimmed by 0 bases and J by 4 bases, 6 bases remained unmatched. The CDR3 consists of 16 residues. The CDR3 DNA reads as TGTGCCAGCAGCCAAGAACTCACTAGCGGGATTTACGAGCAGTACTTC. Its translation is CASSQELTSGIYEQYF.

The chain carries TRBV29-1 and TRBJ2-1; possible D gene TRBD1, 6 bases. Trimming stripped 7 bases from V and 0 bases from J, with 19 bases between. This CDR3 is built from 16 residues. The germline V gene encodes CDR1 SQVTM and CDR2 ANQGSEA. The CDR3 region has the DNA TGCAGCGCCACAGGGTCGGCGGATAGCTCCTACAATGAGCAGTTCTTC. Amino acids: CSATGSADSSYNEQFF.

The chain uses TRBV6-7 and TRBJ2-7; the D gene could be TRBD1 or TRBD2 (5 bases each). TRBV6-7 is sorted into the ORF group, with uncertain function. V was clipped by 0 bases and J by 6 bases, with 21 bases between them. This CDR3 is built from 17 residues. CDR3 in DNA: TGTGCCAGCAGTTACTCACGGGGACGGCATAGAATAGGCGAGCAGTACTTC. It is translated as CASSYSRGRHRIGEQYF.

As DNA, the CDR3 is TGTGCCAGCTCACCAAGCACCGACTACGAGCAGTACTTC. Its protein product is CASSPSTDYEQYF. The chain links TRBV18 to TRBJ2-7, with D uncertain. Between the trimmed V and J ends, which lost 2 bases and 3 bases, there was a span of 8 bases. The CDR3 is 13 residues long. The germline CDR1 and CDR2 sequences are KGHSH and LQKENI. The complete variable domain, with remaining parts taken from reference TRBV18 and TRBJ2-7, reads NAGVMQNPRHLVRRRGQEARLRCSPMKGHSHVYWYRQLPEEGLKFMVYLQKENIIDESGMPKERFSAEFPKEGPSILRIQQVVRGDSAAYFCASSPSTDYEQYFGPGTRLTVT.